This passage covers 12 T cell receptor beta chains from one sample sequenced in a study of cytomegalovirus exposure and HLA in healthy donors. The primer mix had 60 Vbeta and 13 Jbeta primers. The method was immunoSEQ multiplex PCR; TCRdb's version includes in-frame clones alone and lacks a portion of them. The table includes under 200,000 clones, about three quarters detected once. Sequenced sample: PBMCs. These receptor sequences come from a woman aged 40 to 50 in good health and CMV-seropositive.

The chain is built from TRBV4-1 and TRBJ1-2; 8 bases are shared with TRBD1. Germline V gives CDR1 MGHRA, CDR2 YSYEKL. The CDR3 spans 15 residues. V shed 4 bases, J shed 4 bases, and the junction held 8 bases outside the gene matches. CDR3 sequence: CASSRTGTGSYGYTF. CDR3 DNA: TGCGCCAGCAGCCGAACCGGGACAGGAAGCTATGGCTACACCTTC.

The CDR3 is CAISESKEGMYSPLHF. The CDR3 DNA is TGTGCCATCAGTGAGTCGAAGGAGGGGATGTATTCACCCCTCCACTTT. This chain uses TRBV10-3 with TRBJ1-6; maybe TRBD1 (5 bases). CDR3 length: 16 amino acids. From germline, CDR1 is ENHRY and CDR2 SYGVKD. Trimming took off 0 bases at V and 8 bases at J, with 14 bases between the two ends.

The chain links TRBV28 to TRBJ2-7, with 11 bases aligning to TRBD2. There are 15 residues in the CDR3. V shed 2 bases, J shed 7 bases, and the junction held 7 bases outside the gene matches. CDR1 and CDR2 (germline): MDHEN, SYDVKM. CDR3 DNA: TGTGCCAGCAGTTTAGGGGTAGCGGGAGGGGATGAGCAGTACTTC. Translating gives CASSLGVAGGDEQYF.

This chain links TRBV6-6 with TRBJ2-7, with TRBD1 matching over 11 bases. With 6 bases clipped from V and 4 bases from J, the junction kept 5 bases outside the gene matches. There are 14 residues in the CDR3. From germline, CDR1 is MNHNY and CDR2 SVGAGI (reference sequence). This CDR3 reads CASRERDRGYEQYF. CDR3 nucleotide sequence: TGTGCCAGCAGAGAACGGGACAGGGGGTACGAGCAGTACTTC.

This sequence joins TRBV7-2 and TRBJ2-3; perhaps TRBD2 as D (6 bases). Between the trimmed V and J ends, which lost 3 bases and 8 bases, there was a span of 18 bases. Per germline, CDR1 SGHTA and CDR2 FQGNSA. The CDR3 is made up of 15 amino acids. The CDR3 nucleotides are TGTGCCAGCAGCTTTCGGGAGCGGCGGATTGGTACGCAGTATTTT. It translates to CASSFRERRIGTQYF.

This sequence joins TRBV28 and TRBJ1-1; TRBD1 aligns across 7 bases. V lost 8 bases to trimming and J lost 1 base; unmatched junction nucleotides: 7. The CDR3 covers 14 residues. Germline assignment: CDR1 MDHEN and CDR2 SYDVKM. The CDR3 DNA reads as TGTGCCAGCTTCTTAGGGGGCTCGAACACTGAAGCTTTCTTT. Translating gives CASFLGGSNTEAFF. Full variable domain (outside the CDR3, taken from reference TRBV28 and TRBJ1-1): DVKVTQSSRYLVKRTGEKVFLECVQDMDHENMFWYRQDPGLGLRLIYFSYDVKMKEKGDIPEGYSVSREKKERFSLILESASTNQTSMYLCASFLGGSNTEAFFGQGTRLTVV.

This chain connects TRBV28 to TRBJ1-4, with TRBD1 as a possible D gene (5 bases). V lost 3 bases to trimming and J lost 8 bases, with 19 bases between them. This CDR3 comprises 16 residues. Germline V CDR1 and CDR2: MDHEN, SYDVKM. The CDR3 DNA sequence: TGTGCCAGCAGTTTCCGCGGGACTTCTAGGAGCGAAAAACTGTTTTTT. Protein sequence: CASSFRGTSRSEKLFF. The full variable domain, with the rest looked up from reference TRBV28 and TRBJ1-4, is DVKVTQSSRYLVKRTGEKVFLECVQDMDHENMFWYRQDPGLGLRLIYFSYDVKMKEKGDIPEGYSVSREKKERFSLILESASTNQTSMYLCASSFRGTSRSEKLFFGSGTQLSVL.

The chain is built from TRBV7-2 and TRBJ2-7; D perhaps matches TRBD1 (6 bases). The germline V gene encodes CDR1 SGHTA and CDR2 FQGNSA. Trimming removed 0 bases at V and 7 bases at J, with 10 bases between. This CDR3 comprises 13 residues. The CDR3 nucleotides are TGTGCCAGCAGCTTAGCTACTAGGGGGGAGCAGTACTTC. Translation gives CASSLATRGEQYF.

J is TRBJ2-7 and V is TRBV7-6; 15 positions match TRBD2. Germline CDR1 is SGHVS and CDR2 is FNYEAQ. Germline trimming cut 4 bases from V and 4 bases from J; bases unmatched to any gene: 2. The CDR3 is 15 residues long. The CDR3 DNA sequence: TGTGCCAGCAGCTCCGGGACTAGCGGGGGGTACGAGCAGTACTTC. This sequence encodes CASSSGTSGGYEQYF.

The V call is TRBV19, the J call TRBJ2-7; tentatively, D is TRBD2 (6 bases). Trimming stripped 3 bases from V and 0 bases from J, with 12 bases between. CDR1 is LNHDA and CDR2 is SQIVND in the germline V gene (reference sequence). The CDR3 spans 15 residues. The CDR3 region is CASSIIGGLSYEQYF. The CDR3 DNA reads TGTGCCAGTAGTATTATCGGAGGGCTCTCCTACGAGCAGTACTTC. Variable domain in full (rest from reference TRBV19 and TRBJ2-7): DGGITQSPKYLFRKEGQNVTLSCEQNLNHDAMYWYRQDPGQGLRLIYYSQIVNDFQKGDIAEGYSVSREKKESFPLTVTSAQKNPTAFYLCASSIIGGLSYEQYFGPGTRLTVT.

V and J are TRBV14 and TRBJ2-2, with a tentative D call TRBD1 (5 bases). This CDR3 has 18 residues. Between the trimmed V and J ends, which lost 1 base and 2 bases, there was a span of 17 bases. Germline V gives CDR1 SGHDN, CDR2 FVKESK. CDR3 amino acids: CASSQAWGSGSNTGELFF. The CDR3, as DNA: TGTGCCAGCAGCCAAGCATGGGGCTCCGGGTCCAACACCGGGGAGCTGTTTTTT.

The CDR3 here is CAWMAETGEAFF. The CDR3 DNA follows: TGTGCCTGGATGGCTGAGACAGGGGAAGCTTTCTTT. The chain carries TRBV30 and TRBJ1-1; 7 bases agree with TRBD1. V shed 4 bases, J shed 8 bases, and the junction held 7 bases outside the gene matches. This CDR3 is 12 amino acids long. Germline V gene data show CDR1 as GTSNPN and CDR2 as SVGIG (reference sequence).